This T cell receptor beta chain was obtained from a study of technical replicates of blood from a few donors. Generated by immunoSEQ multiplex PCR, the TCRdb table keeps only in-frame clones and is missing some. The sample includes around 76,000 clones, 95% to 98% of them seen just once. The CDR3 consists of 14 residues. The V end lost 4 bases, the J end lost 3 bases, and 12 bases lay between the germline ends. Germline CDR1 reads SGDLS; CDR2 reads YYNGEE. The material sequenced was T cells isolated from PBMCs. The receptor was isolated from a human donor in good health. The chain links TRBV9 to TRBJ2-3; D might be TRBD1 (5 bases). The CDR3 DNA reads TGTGCCAGCAGCAGCCGAGACAGAACAGATACGCAGTATTTT. Amino acids: CASSSRDRTDTQYF.